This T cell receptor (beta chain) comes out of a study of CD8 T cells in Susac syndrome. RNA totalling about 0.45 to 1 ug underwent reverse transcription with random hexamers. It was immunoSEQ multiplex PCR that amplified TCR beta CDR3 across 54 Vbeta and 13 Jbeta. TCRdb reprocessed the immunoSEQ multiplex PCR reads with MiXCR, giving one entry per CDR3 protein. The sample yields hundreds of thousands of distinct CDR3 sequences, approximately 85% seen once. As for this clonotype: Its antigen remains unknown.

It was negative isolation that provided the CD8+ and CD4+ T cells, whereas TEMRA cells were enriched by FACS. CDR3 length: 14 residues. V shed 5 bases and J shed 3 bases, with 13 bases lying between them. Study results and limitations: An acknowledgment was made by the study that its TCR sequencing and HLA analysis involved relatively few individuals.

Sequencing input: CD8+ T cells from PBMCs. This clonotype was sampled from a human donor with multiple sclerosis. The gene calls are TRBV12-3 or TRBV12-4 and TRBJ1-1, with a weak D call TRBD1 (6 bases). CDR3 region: CASSLTGYYTEAFF. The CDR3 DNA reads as TGTGCCAGCAGTCTGACAGGCTACTACACTGAAGCTTTCTTT.